One and the same sample provided the 2 T cell receptor beta chains below, sequenced in a study of cytomegalovirus exposure and HLA in healthy donors (dated by TCRdb to the late 2010s). To prepare the library, the immunoSEQ multiplex PCR assay was applied. For the multiplex PCR, a mixture combining 60 forward primers for TCR Vbeta segments and 13 reverse primers for TCR Jbeta segments was used. TCRdb's version of the immuneACCESS table is confined to in-frame rearrangements and falls short of the full clone set. An unresolved V gene accounts for under half of the shortfall where checked; the remainder is of unknown origin. This sample's listing comprises about 150,000 clones. Together, the top ten hold approximately 2% of the sample. The sample comprised PBMCs. These receptors all come from a man aged 25 to 45 in good health and CMV-seronegative.

The chain uses TRBV12-1 and TRBJ2-3; the table's D call, TRBD2, was not checked against the DNA. TRBV12-1 represents a pseudogene. The CDR3 contains 18 residues. This CDR3 is CASSSDRSTSGFTDTQYF. CDR3 DNA: TGTGCCAGCAGCTCCGATCGGTCCACTAGCGGCTTCACAGATACGCAGTATTTT.

The chain recombines TRBV7-6 with TRBJ1-3; D is undetermined. Germline V gene lookup returns CDR1 SGHVS and CDR2 FNYEAQ. This CDR3 spans 13 amino acids. Trimming removed 5 bases from V and 0 bases from J, with 5 bases in between. For the CDR3, the DNA is TGTGCCAGCAGCGTACACTCTGGAAACACCATATATTTT. It encodes CASSVHSGNTIYF.